In this sample, the clone carrying this TCR beta chain turned up a few times. The antigen remains undetermined. The data were obtained in a study of cytomegalovirus exposure and HLA in healthy donors. Germline CDR1 and CDR2: GTSNPN and SVGIG (reference sequence). The CDR3 consists of 14 residues. V was trimmed by 2 bases and J by 2 bases, leaving 10 bases between them. In the PCR, 60 Vbeta and 13 Jbeta primers were used. The table came from immunoSEQ multiplex PCR; TCRdb's copy has only in-frame clones and leaves some out. The table includes over 100,000 clones, about three fifths detected once. General study points: Highest at DRB1 and lowest at HLA-C, TCR association rates differed among HLA loci in a later analysis.

The sample was PBMCs. This receptor was obtained from a man between 40 and 49 years old in good health and CMV-seropositive. The chain employs TRBV30 and TRBJ2-1; D might be TRBD2 (6 bases). CDR3 bases: TGTGCCTGGAGTCGGGAGCTCCCCTACAATGAGCAGTTCTTC. This gives the protein CAWSRELPYNEQFF.